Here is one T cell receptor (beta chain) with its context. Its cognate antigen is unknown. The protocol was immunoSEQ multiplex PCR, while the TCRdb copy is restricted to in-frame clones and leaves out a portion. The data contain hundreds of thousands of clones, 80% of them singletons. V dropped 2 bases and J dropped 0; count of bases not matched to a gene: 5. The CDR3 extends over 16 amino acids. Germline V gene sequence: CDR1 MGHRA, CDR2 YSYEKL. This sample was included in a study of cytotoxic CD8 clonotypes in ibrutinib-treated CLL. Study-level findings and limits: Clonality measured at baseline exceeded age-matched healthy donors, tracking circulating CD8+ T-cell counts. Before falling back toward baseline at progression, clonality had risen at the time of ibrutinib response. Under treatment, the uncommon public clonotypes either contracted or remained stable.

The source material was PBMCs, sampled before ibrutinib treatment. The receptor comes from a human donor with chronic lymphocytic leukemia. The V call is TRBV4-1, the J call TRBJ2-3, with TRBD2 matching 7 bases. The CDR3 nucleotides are TGCGCCAGCAGCCAACCGGCGGGACTAAGCACAGATACGCAGTATTTT. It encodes CASSQPAGLSTDTQYF.